The present T cell receptor beta chain was sequenced within a study of cytomegalovirus exposure and HLA in healthy donors. The study's findings and limits: Rates of TCR association differed by HLA locus in a later analysis, with DRB1 highest and HLA-C lowest. HLA-A and HLA-B allele assignments for most subjects were reportedly predicted accurately using TCR beta sequences.

Both 60 Vbeta primers and 13 Jbeta primers went into the PCR. Profiling relied on immunoSEQ multiplex PCR, and the TCRdb table lists in-frame clones only, not all of them. The sample records about 220,000 clones, more than 65% being singletons. CDR1 SGDLS and CDR2 YYNGEE come from the germline V gene. Unmatched junction bases numbered 3, after V lost 3 bases and J lost 0 bases. CDR3 length: 14 amino acids. As for this clone: Its antigen is currently unknown.

This clonotype was sampled from a woman aged 30 to 39 in good health and CMV-seronegative. The chain combines TRBV9 with TRBJ2-7, with 7 bases fitting TRBD1. What was sequenced was PBMCs. CDR3 DNA: TGTGCCAGCAGCGGGGGACAGAACTCCTACGAGCAGTACTTC. Protein sequence: CASSGGQNSYEQYF.